The 3 T cell receptor beta chains presented below share a single source sample, sequenced in a study of shared T cell receptors in the human thymus. Clones were sequenced by immunoSEQ multiplex PCR, and TCRdb holds only the in-frame ones, with some missing. The repertoire holds about 660,000 clones, with 88% as singletons. This same sample was also taken into another study, of human thymus T cells.

The sample consisted of thymocytes. The receptors were sampled from a boy less than two years old with a congenital heart defect.

V gene TRBV4-1 combines with J gene TRBJ2-5; 11 bases are shared with TRBD2. Trimming took 3 bases from V and 5 from J; bases not matched to a gene: 11. The CDR3 loop spans 17 amino acids. Germline assignment: CDR1 MGHRA and CDR2 YSYEKL. The CDR3 DNA reads TGCGCCAGCAGCCACCCCTTCCAGGCTAGCGGGAGGGAGACCCAGTACTTC. Its translation is CASSHPFQASGRETQYF.

The chain joins TRBV28 to TRBJ2-7, with TRBD2 as a possible D gene (6 bases). Germline-derived CDR1 and CDR2 are MDHEN and SYDVKM. The CDR3 is 15 amino acids. Trimming took 5 bases from V and 3 from J, leaving 17 bases between them. CDR3 sequence (DNA): TGTGCCAGCAGTCCCAGTGGAGGGACGGGCTACGAGCAGTACTTC. This translates into CASSPSGGTGYEQYF.

The chain couples TRBV6-1 to TRBJ2-1; 9 bases align to TRBD2. The trim removed 3 bases at V and 0 bases at J, leaving 9 bases unmatched. Germline CDR1 and CDR2: MNHNS and SASEGT. This CDR3 comprises 18 residues. The chain's CDR3 is CASSEMLAGRSSYNEQFF. In DNA form, the CDR3 reads TGTGCCAGCAGTGAGATGCTAGCGGGACGGAGCTCCTACAATGAGCAGTTCTTC.